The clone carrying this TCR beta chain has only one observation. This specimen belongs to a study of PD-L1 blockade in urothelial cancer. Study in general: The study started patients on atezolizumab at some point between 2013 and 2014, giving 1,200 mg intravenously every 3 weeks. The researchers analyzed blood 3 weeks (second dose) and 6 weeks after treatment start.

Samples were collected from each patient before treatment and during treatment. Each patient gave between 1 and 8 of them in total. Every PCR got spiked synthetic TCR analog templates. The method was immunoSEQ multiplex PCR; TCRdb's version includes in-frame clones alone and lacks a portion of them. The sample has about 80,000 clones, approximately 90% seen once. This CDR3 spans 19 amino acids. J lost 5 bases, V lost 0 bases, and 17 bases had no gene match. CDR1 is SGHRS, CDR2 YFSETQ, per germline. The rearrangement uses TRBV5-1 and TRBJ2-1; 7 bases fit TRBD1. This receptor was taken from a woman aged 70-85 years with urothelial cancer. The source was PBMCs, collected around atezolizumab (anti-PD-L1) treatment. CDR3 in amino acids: CASSLEPALGRGTDNEQFF. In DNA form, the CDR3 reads TGCGCCAGCAGCTTGGAACCAGCCCTGGGCAGGGGGACGGACAATGAGCAGTTCTTC.